The following is a T cell receptor beta chain sequence with its context. Antigen specificity is unknown. The assay was immunoSEQ multiplex PCR, and TCRdb's table has in-frame clones only and misses some. This sample has about 79,000 clones; roughly nine tenths occur once, and the top ten carry under 30%. This entry belongs to a study of T cell responses to AZD1222 COVID-19 vaccine. CDR3 length equals 15 residues. V was cut by 9 bases and J by 4 bases, with 21 bases left in between. The germline V gene has CDR1 LNHDA and CDR2 SQIVND (reference sequence). Findings and caveats of the study: No day 14 peak samples; only post-peak repertoires were characterized. Regions left unmutated in variants are reportedly the target of nearly half of spike-specific TCRs. The donors showed a predominance of white British ancestry and of females, with possible underestimation of clonal diversity.

Sequenced here: peripheral blood, sampled 28 days after the second AZD1222 dose. This TCR came from an adult who received the AZD1222 COVID-19 vaccine. V and J are TRBV19 and TRBJ1-2; D might be TRBD1 (5 bases). Written as DNA, the CDR3 is TGTGCCAGCAAGGACAACGCTCTGGCCGGCTATGGCTACACCTTC. Translation gives CASKDNALAGYGYTF.